The rows below give T cell receptor beta chains drawn from one sample of a study of CD8 T cells in Susac syndrome. TCRdb re-derived calls from the immunoSEQ multiplex PCR reads in MiXCR, one entry per CDR3 protein. The repertoire consists of about 430,000 distinct CDR3 sequences, with more than 80% occurring once and the leading ten covering about 0.1%. The sequenced material came from CD8+ T cells from PBMCs. All receptors come from a human donor with multiple sclerosis. The CDR3 runs from the conserved cysteine through the conserved F or W. The D gene is left open where the match is weak. Expanded clones get a size class; other rows say once, few or many, or leave the size out.

NA	NA	TRBJ2-4	TRBV5-1	TGCGCCAGCAGCGGGGGGGACAGCTCGGCCAAAAACATTCAGTACTTC	CASSGGDSSAKNIQYF
NA	NA	TRBJ2-2	TRBV6-6	TGTGCCAGCAGTCCGATACCAGGGGGGGCCGGGGAGCTGTTTTTT	CASSPIPGGAGELFF
NA	NA	TRBJ2-1	TRBV6-5	TGTGCCAGCAGTTACTCCGTGGGCATCGAGCAGTTCTTC	CASSYSVGIEQFF
once	NA	TRBJ2-3	TRBV12-3/TRBV12-4	TGTGCCAGCAGGGTGGGGGGAATCACAGATACGCAGTATTTT	CASRVGGITDTQYF
NA	TRBD2	TRBJ2-1	TRBV27	TGTGCCAGCACTGTGGGGGGGAGTCATGAGCAGTTCTTC	CASTVGGSHEQFF
once	NA	TRBJ2-1	TRBV6-6	TGTGCCACCTGCCCGGGGACTTGGCCTAATGAGCAGTTCTTC	CATCPGTWPNEQFF
once	NA	TRBJ1-1	TRBV11-2	TGTGCCAGCAGCCTGGAAGCTTGGACGAACACTGAAGCTTTCTTT	CASSLEAWTNTEAFF
NA	NA	TRBJ2-7	TRBV4-1	TGCGCCAGCAGCCAAGATATTCCCGGGACTGAAACCCGCTACGAGCAGTACTTC	CASSQDIPGTETRYEQYF
NA	TRBD2	TRBJ2-2	TRBV20-1	TGCAGTGCTAGAGAGGGACTAGCGGGAGGCACCGGGGAGCTGTTTTTT	CSAREGLAGGTGELFF
NA	NA	TRBJ2-2	TRBV9	TGTGCCAGCAGCGACCCGGGCAGCGGAAGTGGGGAGCTGTTTTTT	CASSDPGSGSGELFF
few	NA	TRBJ2-7	TRBV6-2/TRBV6-3	TGTGCCAGCAGTTACCAGGGGTTCTCCTACGAGCAGTACTTC	CASSYQGFSYEQYF
NA	NA	TRBJ2-1	TRBV6-5	TGTGCCAGCAGCCCCGGTCCTGGCTCCTACAATGAGCAGTTCTTC	CASSPGPGSYNEQFF
NA	TRBD2	TRBJ2-3	TRBV7-6	TGTGCCAGCAGCCCAGATGCCAGGGCGGGGGGCTTACACACAGATACGCAGTATTTT	CASSPDARAGGLHTDTQYF
NA	TRBD1	TRBJ2-1	TRBV3-1	TGTGCCAGCAGGCGCGCGGGACAGGGTGGCGATGAGCAGTTCTTC	CASRRAGQGGDEQFF
NA	NA	TRBJ1-3	TRBV4-1	TGCGCCAGCAGCCAAGCAGGGCCTGGAAACACCATATATTTT	CASSQAGPGNTIYF
NA	NA	TRBJ1-1	TRBV6-1	TGTGCCAGCAGTGAAACAGGGTGGTCTCTCACTGAAGCTTTCTTT	CASSETGWSLTEAFF
NA	NA	TRBJ2-5	TRBV29-1	TGCAGCGTTGAATTACAAACAGAAGAGACCCAGTACTTC	CSVELQTEETQYF
NA	NA	TRBJ2-2	TRBV5-1	TGCGCCAGCAGCTCAAGCGGGGAGCTGTTTTTT	CASSSSGELFF
NA	TRBD2	TRBJ2-2	TRBV7-8	TGTGCCAGCAGCTCACGCGGGACTAGCGTCACCGGGGAGCTGTTTTTT	CASSSRGTSVTGELFF
NA	NA	TRBJ2-1	TRBV7-8	TGTGCCAGCAGCTTAGCGGGGCTATTGGGGCAGTTCTTC	CASSLAGLLGQFF
NA	NA	TRBJ1-3	TRBV5-6	TGTGCCAGCAGCTTGCCTCGACTGTACTCTGGAAACACCATATATTTT	CASSLPRLYSGNTIYF
NA	NA	TRBJ1-1	TRBV4-1	TGCGCCAGCAGCCAATTACGTAACACTGAAGCTTTCTTT	CASSQLRNTEAFF
NA	NA	TRBJ1-1	TRBV28	TGTGCCAGCAGTCCTTTCAGGACGATGAACACTGAAGCTTTCTTT	CASSPFRTMNTEAFF
few	NA	TRBJ1-5	TRBV19	TGTGCCAGTAGTATAGATACGAGTAGTCAGCCCCAGCATTTT	CASSIDTSSQPQHF
NA	NA	TRBJ1-4	TRBV6-1	TGTGCCAGCAGTGACAGACATGGTTATGATGAAAAACTGTTTTTT	CASSDRHGYDEKLFF
NA	TRBD1	TRBJ2-7	TRBV19	TGTGCCAGTAGTAAGGTGGGGACAGGGGTCCACGAGCAGTACTTC	CASSKVGTGVHEQYF
NA	NA	TRBJ2-1	TRBV27	TGTGCCACCGGGACTCAATACAATGAGCAGTTCTTC	CATGTQYNEQFF
few	NA	TRBJ2-7	TRBV6-5	TGTGCCAGCAGTTACTCTACAGGGTACGAGCAGTACTTC	CASSYSTGYEQYF
NA	TRBD1	TRBJ2-7	TRBV28	TGTGCCAGCAGTTTATGGACCGGGACAGGGCGTTCCGAGCAGTACTTC	CASSLWTGTGRSEQYF
NA	NA	TRBJ2-7	TRBV7-6	TGTGCCAGCAGCACCGGGACAAACCCCTACGAGCAGTACTTC	CASSTGTNPYEQYF
NA	TRBD2	TRBJ2-1	TRBV10-3	TGTGCCATCAAGGGCTCAGACGGACTAGCGGGAGGGCCTGGGCAGTTCTTC	CAIKGSDGLAGGPGQFF
NA	NA	TRBJ2-7	TRBV19	TGTGCCAGTAGTAAGGAGACAAGCCCCTACGAGCAGTACTTC	CASSKETSPYEQYF
NA	NA	TRBJ1-1	TRBV6-5	TGTGCCAGCAGTTACACGTGGCAGTTCTTACTGAACACTGAAGCTTTCTTT	CASSYTWQFLLNTEAFF
NA	TRBD1	TRBJ2-5	TRBV10-2	TGCGCCAGCAGCTGGACAGGGGTAGAGACCCAGTACTTC	CASSWTGVETQYF
NA	NA	TRBJ1-1	TRBV10-1	TGCGCCAGCAGTGAGAAGATGGCCAACACTGAAGCTTTCTTT	CASSEKMANTEAFF
NA	NA	TRBJ2-3	TRBV23-1	TGCGCCAGCAGTCAAAAGCGGACCACAGATACGCAGTATTTT	CASSQKRTTDTQYF
NA	NA	TRBJ2-5	TRBV4-1	TGCGCCAGCAGCCTCTCACAGCAAGAGACCCAGTACTTC	CASSLSQQETQYF
NA	NA	TRBJ2-5	TRBV29-1	TGCAGCGTTGTCGGTAGGGGGTTGGAGACCCAGTACTTC	CSVVGRGLETQYF
NA	NA	TRBJ2-7	TRBV20-1	TGCAGTGCTTTAGACAGAACAAGCTCCTACGAGCAGTACTTC	CSALDRTSSYEQYF
NA	NA	TRBJ2-7	TRBV20-1	TGCAGTGCTAGAGGGGACTACGAGCAGTACTTC	CSARGDYEQYF
NA	NA	TRBJ2-3	TRBV2	TGTGCCAGCAGTGAGGGTATATGGACAGATACGCAGTATTTT	CASSEGIWTDTQYF
NA	NA	TRBJ2-1	TRBV6-5	TGTGCCAGCAGTTACTCGGCAAATGAGCAGTTCTTC	CASSYSANEQFF
NA	NA	TRBJ1-5	TRBV28	TGTGCCAGCAGTTTTACCCCCCAAGTGGCCGCATTGGGTCAGCCCCAGCATTTT	CASSFTPQVAALGQPQHF
NA	TRBD1	TRBJ2-4	TRBV12-3/TRBV12-4	TGTGCCAGCAGTTTTGGGACAGGGCTAGCCAAAAACATTCAGTACTTC	CASSFGTGLAKNIQYF
NA	NA	TRBJ2-3	TRBV6-5	TGTGCCAGCAGTTACTTGGTCGGGGGTAAGAAGGGTACAGATACGCAGTATTTT	CASSYLVGGKKGTDTQYF
NA	NA	TRBJ2-7	TRBV4-1	TGCGCCAGCAGCCAAGACGGGGTCGGGGGCTACGAGCAGTACTTC	CASSQDGVGGYEQYF
NA	NA	TRBJ2-7	TRBV29-1	TGCAGCGTTGAAGGGGCAAAATACGAGCAGTACTTC	CSVEGAKYEQYF
NA	NA	TRBJ1-1	TRBV5-4	TGTGCCAGCAGCTACATTGACACTGAAGCTTTCTTT	CASSYIDTEAFF
NA	TRBD2	TRBJ2-1	TRBV12-5	TGTGCTAGTGGGGCAGGGGCGGGAGGGCCGGTGGATGAGCAGTTCTTC	CASGAGAGGPVDEQFF
NA	NA	TRBJ1-2	TRBV4-1	TGCGCCAGCAGCCTGGGGGGATCGGGACCGCCTCGTGGCTACACCTTC	CASSLGGSGPPRGYTF
NA	NA	TRBJ1-6	TRBV12-3/TRBV12-4	TGTGCCAGCAGTTTAGAGCCGGGGGCGAGGTATTCACCCCTCCACTTT	CASSLEPGARYSPLHF
NA	NA	TRBJ2-5	TRBV6-6	TGTGCCAGCAGTTACAGGGAGGAAGAGACCCAGTACTTC	CASSYREEETQYF
NA	NA	TRBJ2-5	TRBV5-6	TGTGCCAGCACCCTCGGGCTCCAAGAGACCCAGTACTTC	CASTLGLQETQYF